This T cell receptor beta chain is drawn from a study of blood T cell repertoires in COVID-19. Turning to the study itself: Spain, Italy and the United States supplied samples that represented acute and convalescent COVID-19.

Enrolment of Seattle patients took place during active infection, and they were followed longitudinally. Per the original data handling: For nucleated cells, counts were estimated from reference gene primer amplification. Method: immunoSEQ multiplex PCR; TCRdb's copy keeps in-frame clones and lacks some. The DNA was the basis for D and trimming; V, J and clone size are from that table. The table includes 150,000 to 200,000 clones, about nine tenths detected once. The junction had 5 bases not matched to a gene; V was cut back by 4 bases and J by 8 bases. The CDR3 totals 15 residues. The germline V gene has CDR1 MNHEY and CDR2 SVGAGI.

The rearrangement uses TRBV6-5 and TRBJ2-2, with 12 bases identical to TRBD1. This receptor was identified in a man in his thirties or forties with COVID-19, enrolled during active disease. The sequenced material came from peripheral blood. The CDR3 DNA reads as TGTGCCAGCAGTTCCGGGACAGGGGGCCTGGGGGAGCTGTTTTTT. Encoded protein: CASSSGTGGLGELFF.